Below are 24 T cell receptor beta chains sequenced from a single sample in a study of T cells in Graves' hyperthyroidism and ophthalmopathy. From RNA transcripts, TCR beta CDR3 regions were amplified. In the first-round RT-PCR of the TCR CDR3, the HTBI primer set was used. TCRdb re-called the multiplex PCR reads with MiXCR, one entry per CDR3 protein. In the table there are hundreds of thousands of distinct CDR3 sequences, 14% of which are singletons. The source material was blood. Source of these receptors: a woman aged 40 to 55 with Graves' hyperthyroidism.

This clonotype appeared a few times. The J gene is TRBJ2-5, the V gene TRBV6-9, with 8 bases fitting TRBD1. The CDR3 extends over 15 amino acids. Germline V lookup: CDR1 MNHGY, CDR2 SVAAGI. V lost 3 bases to trimming and J lost 3 bases; unmatched junction nucleotides: 6. The CDR3 reads CASSYPQGAKETQYF. In DNA, the CDR3 is TGTGCCAGCAGTTACCCTCAGGGGGCGAAAGAGACCCAGTACTTC.

This clonotype was seen ten or more times. This chain joins TRBV12-5 and TRBJ2-2; 7 bases agree with TRBD2. The V and J ends lost 5 bases and 5 bases, in that order; junction bases with no gene match: 8. Germline CDR1 reads LGHNT; CDR2 reads FRNRAP. The CDR3 runs to 15 residues. The CDR3 DNA reads as TGTGCTAGTGGTCAGCGGGATTTAAGGACCGGGGAGCTGTTTTTT. Translating gives CASGQRDLRTGELFF.

The chain recombines TRBV9 with TRBJ2-5; no clear D gene. Trimming cost V 4 bases and J 5 bases, with 18 bases left between them. The CDR3 runs 15 residues. The germline gives CDR1 SGDLS, CDR2 YYNGEE. This chain's CDR3 is CASSPQGLELETQYF. CDR3 nucleotide sequence: TGTGCCAGCAGCCCCCAAGGGCTGGAATTGGAGACCCAGTACTTC. The whole variable domain, remainder taken from reference TRBV9 and TRBJ2-5, is DSGVTQTPKHLITATGQRVTLRCSPRSGDLSVYWYQQSLDQGLQFLIQYYNGEERAKGNILERFSAQQFPDLHSELNLSSLELGDSALYFCASSPQGLELETQYFGPGTRLLVL.

As concerns this clonotype: This may come from a read error, since a much larger clone is one base off. The chain combines TRBV18 with TRBJ2-3; D gene ambiguous. There are 13 residues in the CDR3. The V gene's germline CDR1 is KGHSH and CDR2 LQKENI. The CDR3 loop is CATSLDRPDTQYF. CDR3 coding DNA: TGTGCCACCTCACTTGATCGGCCCGATACGCAGTATTTT.

On this clonotype: A much larger clone differs from this one at a single base, so this may be a read error. The chain couples TRBV29-1 to TRBJ2-3; 11 bases map to TRBD2. The CDR3 contains 14 residues. CDR1 SQVTM and CDR2 ANQGSEA come from the germline V gene. The CDR3 spells CNVWGLAGTDTQYF. CDR3 DNA: TGCAACGTTTGGGGACTAGCGGGCACAGATACGCAGTATTTT.

This clonotype was detected a few times. The CDR3 sequence: CASSLGTAFYEQYF. The CDR3 bases are TGTGCCAGCAGCTTAGGGACAGCCTTCTACGAGCAGTACTTC. The chain has TRBV7-2 and TRBJ2-7, with D tentatively TRBD1 (6 bases). The V end was cut by 1 base, the J end by 3 bases, with 10 bases between. The CDR3 covers 14 residues. CDR1 is SGHTA and CDR2 is FQGNSA in the germline V gene. Together with reference TRBV7-2 and TRBJ2-7, the CDR3 gives the full variable domain: GAGVSQSPSNKVTEKGKDVELRCDPISGHTALYWYRQSLGQGLEFLIYFQGNSAPDKSGLPSDRFSAERTGGSVSTLTIQRTQQEDSAVYLCASSLGTAFYEQYFGPGTRLTVT.

This clonotype was picked up many times. V is TRBV7-2 and J is TRBJ2-4; 7 bases map to TRBD1. The germline V gene encodes CDR1 SGHTA and CDR2 FQGNSA. The CDR3 extends over 13 amino acids. Trimming at V came to 4 bases and at J to 8 bases, leaving 5 bases not matched to a gene. The CDR3 DNA sequence: TGTGCCAGCAGCTACAGGGGCTCGGACATTCAGTACTTC. Translating it yields CASSYRGSDIQYF.

This clonotype was detected ten times or more. The V and J genes are TRBV7-3 and TRBJ2-2; D gene unclear. This CDR3 comprises 13 residues. Trimming shortened V by 3 bases and J by 6 bases, and 8 bases separated the two germline ends. The germline V gene has CDR1 SGHTA and CDR2 FQGTGA. CDR3 protein: CASSFSRAGELFF. The CDR3 region has the DNA TGTGCCAGCAGCTTTTCTCGGGCCGGGGAGCTGTTTTTT. The full variable domain, in which reference TRBV7-3 and TRBJ2-2 provide the parts outside the CDR3, is GAGVSQTPSNKVTEKGKYVELRCDPISGHTALYWYRQSLGQGPEFLIYFQGTGAADDSGLPNDRFFAVRPEGSVSTLKIQRTERGDSAVYLCASSFSRAGELFFGEGSRLTVL.

The chain carries TRBV7-6 and TRBJ2-1; 7 nucleotides match TRBD1. In germline, CDR1 is SGHVS, CDR2 FNYEAQ. V shed 4 bases and J 6 bases; nucleotides not matched to a gene: 15. CDR3 length: 17 amino acids. Here the CDR3 DNA reads TGTGCCAGCAGCTCTTTAGGGGGACAGACAATGGGCAATGAGCAGTTCTTC. Amino acid sequence: CASSSLGGQTMGNEQFF.

This clonotype came up many times. V and J are TRBV2 and TRBJ1-1; D unresolved. Deletions cut 7 bases from V and 2 bases from J, with 5 bases between. CDR3 length: 11 amino acids. Looked up from germline, CDR1 is SNHLY and CDR2 is FYNNEI. This CDR3 is CASKVNTEAFF. The CDR3 coding sequence is TGTGCCAGCAAGGTTAACACTGAAGCTTTCTTT.

This clonotype was seen at least ten times. This chain connects TRBV20-1 to TRBJ2-3; D remains unclear. Looked up from germline, CDR1 is DFQATT and CDR2 is SNEGSKA (reference sequence). V lost 0 bases and J lost 2, with 9 bases in between. The CDR3 loop spans 14 amino acids. The CDR3: CSARDNPPTDTQYF. DNA for the CDR3: TGCAGTGCTAGAGATAACCCCCCCACAGATACGCAGTATTTT.

This clonotype has a handful of counts. The rearrangement joins TRBV29-1 to TRBJ1-1; D remains unclear. This CDR3 is 13 amino acids long. Trimming took off 6 bases at V and 0 bases at J, with 11 bases between the two ends. In germline, CDR1 is SQVTM, CDR2 ANQGSEA. Here the CDR3 reads CSVNGLMNTEAFF. The CDR3 DNA is TGCAGCGTCAACGGACTGATGAACACTGAAGCTTTCTTT.

This clonotype was recorded many times. V is TRBV27 and J is TRBJ2-5; possible D gene TRBD1, 6 bases. In germline, CDR1 is MNHEY, CDR2 SMNVEV (reference sequence). The CDR3 runs to 14 residues. V was cut by 6 bases and J by 1 base, with 12 bases left in between. The CDR3 reads CASRSGTPQETQYF. CDR3 in DNA: TGTGCCAGCAGATCCGGGACACCCCAAGAGACCCAGTACTTC.

The sample holds many counts of this clonotype. The chain is built from TRBV2 and TRBJ1-1; D is possibly TRBD1 (5 bases). This CDR3 has 15 residues. Germline V gives CDR1 SNHLY, CDR2 FYNNEI. V was trimmed by 6 bases and J by 0 bases, leaving 14 bases between them. CDR3 sequence: CASRASRGLNTEAFF. As DNA, the CDR3 is TGTGCCAGCAGGGCATCCCGGGGCTTGAACACTGAAGCTTTCTTT.

Of note for this clonotype: This may stem from a read error, because a much larger clone lies one nucleotide away. The chain carries TRBV20-1 and TRBJ2-7; possibly TRBD1 for D (6 bases). The CDR3 totals 16 residues. The germline V gene encodes CDR1 DFQATT and CDR2 SNEGSKA (reference sequence). V shed 5 bases and J shed 3 bases, with 23 bases lying between them. The CDR3 nucleotides are TGCAGTGCTCTTTATATCAGGGGAGCGGTAGGCTACGAGCAGTACTTC. Amino acid sequence: CSALYIRGAVGYEQYF.

This clonotype has ten or more counts. The J gene is TRBJ1-1, the V gene TRBV6-1; D may be TRBD1 (5 bases). Germline CDR1 and CDR2: MNHNS and SASEGT. Trimming stripped 6 bases from V and 0 bases from J, with 14 bases between. The CDR3 totals 15 residues. CDR3 region: CASRMAGLMNTEAFF. The DNA of the CDR3 is TGTGCCAGCAGAATGGCAGGGTTGATGAACACTGAAGCTTTCTTT.

This clonotype was seen at least ten times. The CDR3 is CASSLAGPTGELFF. The CDR3 nucleotides are TGTGCCAGCAGCTTGGCAGGGCCCACCGGGGAGCTGTTTTTT. The chain combines TRBV5-5 with TRBJ2-2, with D maybe TRBD1 (5 bases). Germline CDR1 SGHKS, CDR2 YYEKEE (reference sequence). CDR3 length equals 14 residues. The ends were cut back, 0 bases at V and 4 bases at J, with 7 bases in the middle.

V gene TRBV6-1 combines with J gene TRBJ2-5; no clear D. This CDR3 comprises 14 residues. Per germline, CDR1 MNHNS and CDR2 SASEGT. V dropped 5 bases and J dropped 2 bases, with 12 bases sitting between them. CDR3 DNA: TGTGCCAGCAGTACGACGACTGGTCAAGAGACCCAGTACTTC. The encoded protein is CASSTTTGQETQYF.

This clonotype was detected ten times or more. The gene calls are TRBV7-9 and TRBJ1-5; 10 bases agree with TRBD1. Germline CDR1 reads SEHNR; CDR2 reads FQNEAQ (reference sequence). The CDR3 is 14 amino acids. V dropped 4 bases and J dropped 7; count of bases not matched to a gene: 4. CDR3 sequence reads: CASSSTGGGQPQHF. The CDR3 bases are TGTGCCAGCAGCTCGACAGGGGGCGGACAGCCCCAGCATTTT. Full variable domain (outside the CDR3, taken from reference TRBV7-9 and TRBJ1-5): DTGVSQNPRHKITKRGQNVTFRCDPISEHNRLYWYRQTLGQGPEFLTYFQNEAQLEKSRLLSDRFSAERPKGSFSTLEIQRTEQGDSAMYLCASSSTGGGQPQHFGDGTRLSIL.

J is TRBJ2-6 and V is TRBV25-1; D call uncertain. V lost 6 bases, J lost 0 bases, and 6 bases lay in between. The CDR3 totals 14 residues. Germline V gene lookup returns CDR1 MGHDK and CDR2 SYGVNS. This CDR3 reads CASRDYSGANVLTF. CDR3 coding DNA: TGTGCCAGCAGGGATTACTCTGGGGCCAACGTCCTGACTTTC.

Ten or more counts support this clonotype. The chain recombines TRBV28 with TRBJ1-1, with a possible D match to TRBD1 (5 bases). Germline CDR1 is MDHEN and CDR2 is SYDVKM. This CDR3 is built from 19 residues. V gave up 7 bases and J gave up 1 base, with 28 bases separating them. DNA for the CDR3: TGTGCCAGCACCTTAGAGGAGGGGTCTGTAGGGGTCAAGAACACTGAAGCTTTCTTT. Translated: CASTLEEGSVGVKNTEAFF.

This clonotype occurred many times. The chain recombines TRBV30 with TRBJ1-5, with D maybe TRBD1 (6 bases). The CDR3 covers 13 residues. V dropped 5 bases and J dropped 7 bases, with 15 bases sitting between them. Per the germline V gene, CDR1 is GTSNPN and CDR2 is SVGIG (reference sequence). CDR3 protein: CAWGGHSRQPQHF. In DNA, the CDR3 is TGTGCCTGGGGGGGACACTCGAGACAGCCCCAGCATTTT.

This clonotype was observed a handful of times. The rearrangement links TRBV19 to TRBJ2-5, with D tentatively TRBD2 (6 bases). The CDR3 spans 14 residues. The V gene's germline CDR1 is LNHDA and CDR2 SQIVND (reference sequence). The ends were cut back, 6 bases at V and 5 bases at J, with 16 bases in the middle. Here the CDR3 DNA reads TGTGCCAGTAGCACTACTAGCACCCGGGAGACCCAGTACTTC. It translates to CASSTTSTRETQYF.

This clonotype was detected many times. This sequence joins TRBV5-1 and TRBJ1-4, with 7 bases identical to TRBD1. The CDR3 loop spans 14 amino acids. Per germline, CDR1 SGHRS and CDR2 YFSETQ. Trimming took 1 base from V and 8 from J; bases not matched to a gene: 5. The CDR3 region is CASSLTGELEKLFF. CDR3 DNA sequence: TGCGCCAGCAGCTTGACAGGGGAGTTAGAAAAACTGTTTTTT.